This TCR beta chain was identified in a study of T cell responses to AZD1222 COVID-19 vaccine. General study results and limits: AZD1222 recipients seropositive at baseline numbered only 5 to 7. Elevations in Spike-specific TCR breadth and depth followed administration of two AZD1222 doses. Spike-wide coverage was observed for vaccine-associated CD4 TCRs, with dominant responses at 160-218 and 743-854.

The CDR3 has 15 amino acids. V was trimmed by 1 base and J by 4 bases, leaving 10 bases between them. Germline CDR1 and CDR2: MNHNS and SASEGT. To note about this clone: Its matching antigen is unknown.

Assay used: immunoSEQ multiplex PCR; TCRdb lists only in-frame clones, some missing. This table has tens of thousands of clones, about 90% appearing once. The chain has TRBV6-1 and TRBJ1-4; possible D gene TRBD1, 5 bases. The material sequenced was peripheral blood, taken 28 days after the second AZD1222 dose. This sequence was found in an adult who received the AZD1222 COVID-19 vaccine. DNA of the CDR3: TGTGCCAGCAGTGAAGTGGGACCCCTTAATGAAAAACTGTTTTTT. This encodes CASSEVGPLNEKLFF.